Following are 27 T cell receptor beta chains from one sample sequenced in a study of blood T cell repertoires in COVID-19 (dated by TCRdb to 2018 to 2020). The library was produced with the immunoSEQ multiplex PCR assay. TCRdb retrieved this table from immuneACCESS and kept in-frame rearrangements only. Not all clones are present; in checked studies, unresolved V genes account for under half, and no reason is known for the remainder. This sample lists about 160,000 clones; roughly 90% were detected once. The ten largest clones add up to 6.5% to 8.5% of the sample. Material for sequencing was PBMCs or T cells enriched from blood (not recorded which). Every receptor here comes from a woman between 50 and 59 years old who had recovered from COVID-19.

The chain has TRBV19 and TRBJ1-1, with 8 bases matching TRBD1. CDR1 and CDR2 (germline): LNHDA, SQIVND (reference sequence). The CDR3 totals 15 residues. The J segment lost 0 bases and the V segment lost 5 bases, leaving 5 bases of the junction unmatched. The CDR3 loop reads CASSPRTGMNTEAFF. CDR3 DNA sequence: TGTGCCAGTAGTCCTCGGACAGGGATGAACACTGAAGCTTTCTTT. Full variable domain (outside the CDR3, taken from reference TRBV19 and TRBJ1-1): DGGITQSPKYLFRKEGQNVTLSCEQNLNHDAMYWYRQDPGQGLRLIYYSQIVNDFQKGDIAEGYSVSREKKESFPLTVTSAQKNPTAFYLCASSPRTGMNTEAFFGQGTRLTVV.

The chain carries TRBV7-3 and TRBJ2-5; 7 bases map to TRBD1. CDR1 is SGHTA, CDR2 FQGTGA, per germline. After removal of 6 bases from V and 1 base from J, the junction contained 2 bases not matched to a gene. This CDR3 contains 13 residues. The DNA of the CDR3 is TGTGCCAGCAGTAGGGGGCCCCAAGAGACCCAGTACTTC. Residues: CASSRGPQETQYF.

The chain joins TRBV6-2 or TRBV6-3 to TRBJ2-7; 10 positions agree with TRBD1. V lost 8 bases, J lost 4 bases, and 11 bases stayed unmatched. From germline, CDR1 is MNHEY and CDR2 SVGEGT. The CDR3 is 15 amino acids. The CDR3 nucleotides read TGTGCCAGCCGCCCGACAGGGGGCATTAGTTACGAGCAGTACTTC. It yields the protein CASRPTGGISYEQYF.

The V gene is TRBV29-1, the J gene TRBJ1-2, with D hard to call. Germline V gives CDR1 SQVTM, CDR2 ANQGSEA. The CDR3 runs to 14 residues. Trimming stripped 4 bases from V and 2 bases from J, with 14 bases between. The CDR3 nucleotides read TGCAGCGTTGCGGGGTCGGTAACAAACTATGGCTACACCTTC. It is translated as CSVAGSVTNYGYTF.

The V call is TRBV9, the J call TRBJ2-2; 10 nucleotides line up with TRBD1. The CDR3 loop spans 15 amino acids. V shed 6 bases, J shed 3 bases, and the junction held 5 bases outside the gene matches. Looked up from germline, CDR1 is SGDLS and CDR2 is YYNGEE. The CDR3 region is CASTVTGGYTGELFF. The CDR3 DNA follows: TGTGCCAGCACCGTGACAGGGGGCTACACCGGGGAGCTGTTTTTT.

V usage is TRBV21-1 and J usage is TRBJ2-5; whether TRBD2, the table's D call, matches the DNA was not checked. TRBV21-1 is annotated as a pseudogene. The CDR3 runs 12 residues. The CDR3 sequence is CAPGGLTETQYF. For the CDR3, the DNA is TGTGCTCCCGGTGGTCTAACAGAGACCCAGTACTTC.

This clone was detected once. J is TRBJ1-6 and V is TRBV6-6; no definite D call. The CDR3 totals 15 residues. V was trimmed by 6 bases and J by 4 bases, leaving 13 bases between them. The V gene's germline CDR1 is MNHNY and CDR2 SVGAGI (reference sequence). CDR3 amino acids: CASSPTETYNSPLHF. CDR3 sequence (DNA): TGTGCCAGCAGCCCGACCGAGACTTATAATTCACCCCTCCACTTT.

The chain uses TRBV6-4 and TRBJ1-5; the D is unclear. The length of the CDR3 is 11 residues. Deletions cut 5 bases from V and 5 bases from J, with 4 bases between. Germline CDR1 MRHNA, CDR2 SNTAGT. The CDR3 region is CASSRDQPQHF. CDR3 DNA sequence: TGTGCCAGCAGTCGTGATCAGCCCCAGCATTTT.

This clone has only a few counts. The rearrangement links TRBV7-3 to TRBJ2-1, with 8 nucleotides matching TRBD2. Germline V gene data show CDR1 as SGHTA and CDR2 as FQGTGA. V trimming: 1 base; J trimming: 7 bases; junction bases outside the gene matches: 3. CDR3 length: 14 amino acids. The CDR3 reads CASSLMGLVNEQFF. DNA for the CDR3: TGTGCCAGCAGCTTAATGGGACTAGTTAATGAGCAGTTCTTC.

A few counts support this clone. The rearrangement links TRBV11-2 to TRBJ1-5, with no clear D. Trimming stripped 1 base from V and 5 bases from J, with 6 bases between. The CDR3 runs 13 residues. Germline CDR1 is SGHAT and CDR2 is FQNNGV. This CDR3 is CASSLGVDQPQHF. The DNA of the CDR3 is TGTGCCAGCAGCTTAGGAGTAGATCAGCCCCAGCATTTT.

V and J are TRBV27 and TRBJ1-1, with D unresolved. The V gene lost 0 bases and the J gene lost 1 base, with 6 bases spanning the gap. The germline gives CDR1 MNHEY, CDR2 SMNVEV (reference sequence). This CDR3 region has 14 residues. CDR3 region: CASSLSRQNTEAFF. The CDR3 nucleotides are TGTGCCAGCAGTTTATCGCGTCAGAACACTGAAGCTTTCTTT.

The rearrangement uses TRBV5-4 and TRBJ2-5, with 8 bases identical to TRBD1. There are 15 residues in the CDR3. Germline lookup yields CDR1 SGHNT and CDR2 YYREEE (reference sequence). V lost 3 bases, J lost 5 bases, and 9 bases stayed unmatched. The CDR3 sequence: CASSWGTRQGETQYF. CDR3 in DNA: TGTGCCAGCAGCTGGGGAACAAGACAGGGGGAGACCCAGTACTTC.

This chain connects TRBV29-1 to TRBJ2-5; possible D gene TRBD1, 6 bases. Looked up from germline, CDR1 is SQVTM and CDR2 is ANQGSEA. CDR3 size: 12 residues. The V and J ends lost 7 bases and 4 bases respectively, with 13 bases between them. The CDR3, as DNA: TGCAGCGGATCCCGGGACACAGAGACCCAGTACTTC. This encodes CSGSRDTETQYF.

The chain links TRBV4-1 to TRBJ1-1; no clear D. CDR1 is MGHRA and CDR2 is YSYEKL in the germline V gene. The CDR3 is 13 residues long. Trimming shortened V by 4 bases and J by 4 bases, and 10 bases separated the two germline ends. The CDR3 sequence: CASSLGGGTEAFF. The CDR3 DNA is TGCGCCAGCAGCCTCGGTGGCGGCACTGAAGCTTTCTTT.

The V and J genes are TRBV7-9 and TRBJ2-7; a weak D match, TRBD2 (5 bases). V lost 0 bases and J lost 9, with 12 bases in between. The germline gives CDR1 SEHNR, CDR2 FQNEAQ (reference sequence). The CDR3 length is 13 residues. The CDR3 DNA is TGTGCCAGCAGCTTAGCGTTAGAGGGAGTGCAGTACTTC. The encoded protein is CASSLALEGVQYF. Variable domain in full (rest from reference TRBV7-9 and TRBJ2-7): DTGVSQNPRHKITKRGQNVTFRCDPISEHNRLYWYRQTLGQGPEFLTYFQNEAQLEKSRLLSDRFSAERPKGSFSTLEIQRTEQGDSAMYLCASSLALEGVQYFGPGTRLTVT.

This chain uses TRBV18 with TRBJ2-1; TRBD1 is a possible D gene (5 bases). Germline CDR1 reads KGHSH; CDR2 reads LQKENI. There are 13 residues in the CDR3. V was pared by 6 bases and J by 4 bases, with 10 bases between. CDR3 sequence reads: CASSPTAYNEQFF. The CDR3 region has the DNA TGTGCCAGCTCGCCGACAGCTTACAATGAGCAGTTCTTC.

This clone has more than one count but fewer than ten. The rearrangement joins TRBV5-8 to TRBJ1-5; D possibly corresponds to TRBD1 (6 bases). Trimming left V 3 bases short and J 1 base short, with 11 bases between. CDR1 is SGHTS, CDR2 YDEGEE, per germline. The CDR3 spans 15 residues. CDR3: CASSYDRFSNQPQHF. DNA of the CDR3: TGTGCCAGCAGCTACGACAGGTTCAGCAATCAGCCCCAGCATTTT.

The chain is built from TRBV7-9 and TRBJ2-7; possible D gene TRBD2, 5 bases. CDR1 is SEHNR and CDR2 is FQNEAQ in the germline V gene (reference sequence). V shed 3 bases and J shed 7 bases, with 13 bases lying between them. This CDR3 spans 13 amino acids. In DNA, the CDR3 is TGTGCCAGCAGCTTTTATCCCCCGGGGGAGCAGTACTTC. Translating it yields CASSFYPPGEQYF.

The CDR3 DNA follows: TGTGCCACCAGTGACTGGGGACTAGCGGGGGCGGCCCAGTACTTC. Its protein product is CATSDWGLAGAAQYF. This chain links TRBV24-1 with TRBJ2-5, with 14 positions matching TRBD2. Germline values: CDR1 KGHDR, CDR2 SFDVKD. With V trimmed by 4 bases and J by 9 bases, 6 bases remained unmatched. This CDR3 is 15 amino acids long.

This clone was recorded only once. This CDR3 is also generated by other DNA sequences in the sample. V and J are TRBV19 and TRBJ1-5, with D possibly being TRBD1 (6 bases). Germline assignment: CDR1 LNHDA and CDR2 SQIVND (reference sequence). Trimming removed 3 bases from V and 0 bases from J, with 9 bases in between. This CDR3 has 15 residues. In nucleotides, the CDR3 is TGTGCCAGTAGTATTGGACAGTATAGCAATCAGCCCCAGCATTTT. It specifies CASSIGQYSNQPQHF.

This chain connects TRBV11-2 to TRBJ1-1, with 7 nucleotides matching TRBD1. Germline V gene lookup returns CDR1 SGHAT and CDR2 FQNNGV. The V and J ends lost 5 bases and 1 base, in that order; junction bases with no gene match: 7. The CDR3 runs to 15 residues. The CDR3 DNA is TGTGCCAGCAGCCAGATGAACAGGGGGAACACTGAAGCTTTCTTT. Translating it yields CASSQMNRGNTEAFF.

The chain employs TRBV7-2 and TRBJ1-2, with TRBD1 matching over 9 bases. This CDR3 has 16 residues. CDR1 and CDR2 (germline): SGHTA, FQGNSA. V was pared by 4 bases and J by 4 bases, with 10 bases of the junction left unmatched. The CDR3 DNA reads as TGTGCCAGCAGCTCTCTTGGGGGGGGACAGGGCTATGGCTACACCTTC. Translation gives CASSSLGGGQGYGYTF.

This clone was counted a single time. The rearrangement uses TRBV19 and TRBJ2-7, with 8 bases that match TRBD1. Trimming at V came to 5 bases and at J to 0 bases, leaving 6 bases not matched to a gene. The CDR3 runs 15 residues. CDR1 and CDR2 from the germline V gene are LNHDA and SQIVND (reference sequence). The DNA for the CDR3 is TGTGCCAGTAGTCCCCGGGACAGGAACTCCTACGAGCAGTACTTC. Encoded protein: CASSPRDRNSYEQYF.

The table lists this clone with a count of one. The chain is built from TRBV30 and TRBJ1-1, with D possibly TRBD1 on 5 matching bases. Germline assignment: CDR1 GTSNPN and CDR2 SVGIG (reference sequence). The V gene lost 2 bases and the J gene lost 2 bases, with 12 bases spanning the gap. CDR3 length: 14 residues. This CDR3 reads CAWSLGLSNTEAFF. For the CDR3, the DNA is TGTGCCTGGAGTCTGGGACTCAGTAACACTGAAGCTTTCTTT.

J is TRBJ1-3 and V is TRBV20-1, with 7 bases lining up with TRBD1. Trimming removed 3 bases from V and 2 bases from J; junction bases left unmatched: 4. Germline V gene sequence: CDR1 DFQATT, CDR2 SNEGSKA (reference sequence). The CDR3 totals 14 residues. The DNA of the CDR3 is TGCAGTGCTAGTCCGACAGGGACTGGAAACACCATATATTTT. Its protein is CSASPTGTGNTIYF.

The chain links TRBV11-2 to TRBJ2-7; 8 nucleotides match TRBD1. V shed 5 bases and J 6 bases; nucleotides not matched to a gene: 6. CDR3 length: 13 amino acids. CDR1 and CDR2 (germline): SGHAT, FQNNGV. The CDR3 sequence: CASSLDRAIEQYF. The CDR3 DNA reads TGTGCCAGCAGCCTGGACAGGGCAATCGAGCAGTACTTC.

The V gene is TRBV27, the J gene TRBJ2-1, with no clear D. V was shortened by 6 bases and J by 5 bases, with 8 bases between the two germline ends. This CDR3 contains 12 residues. Germline V gene lookup returns CDR1 MNHEY and CDR2 SMNVEV (reference sequence). As DNA, the CDR3 is TGTGCCAGCAGGGCCTCTCACAATGAGCAGTTCTTC. This gives the protein CASRASHNEQFF.